What follows are 27 T cell receptor beta chains derived from one specimen sequenced in a study of CD4+ T cells in melanoma. TCRdb keeps only in-frame clones here, not all; method: immunoSEQ multiplex PCR. In the table there are tens of thousands of clones, over 60% of which are singletons. The source material was tumor tissue. The receptors derive from a human donor with melanoma.

The CDR3: CASSPVFLVGMLTEAFF. In nucleotides, the CDR3 is TGTGCCAGCTCACCCGTTTTTCTAGTAGGGATGCTCACTGAAGCTTTCTTT. This sequence joins TRBV18 and TRBJ1-1; no clear D. V lost 3 bases to trimming and J lost 4 bases, with 21 bases between them. Germline loops: CDR1 KGHSH, CDR2 LQKENI. The CDR3 extends over 17 amino acids.

V and J are TRBV14 and TRBJ2-3; D possibly corresponds to TRBD2 (6 bases). The CDR3 sequence is 16 residues long. The germline V gene has CDR1 SGHDN and CDR2 FVKESK. Trimming took 0 bases from V and 3 from J, leaving 13 bases between them. DNA for the CDR3: TGTGCCAGCAGCCAAGATCCGGGGGTTAGGACAGATACGCAGTATTTT. This codes for CASSQDPGVRTDTQYF. Based on the CDR3 plus reference TRBV14 and TRBJ2-3, the full variable domain is EAGVTQFPSHSVIEKGQTVTLRCDPISGHDNLYWYRRVMGKEIKFLLHFVKESKQDESGMPNNRFLAERTGGTYSTLKVQPAELEDSGVYFCASSQDPGVRTDTQYFGPGTRLTVL.

The chain employs TRBV6-5 and TRBJ1-6, with D possibly matching TRBD1 (5 bases). The V gene's germline CDR1 is MNHEY and CDR2 SVGAGI. The CDR3 covers 14 residues. Trimming took 2 bases from V and 8 from J, leaving 10 bases between them. The CDR3 loop reads CASSYGGWDSPLHF. The CDR3 DNA reads TGTGCCAGCAGTTACGGGGGTTGGGATTCACCCCTCCACTTT.

The chain employs TRBV5-1 and TRBJ1-1; 7 positions match TRBD1. Germline values: CDR1 SGHRS, CDR2 YFSETQ. Trimming at V came to 3 bases and at J to 0 bases, leaving 11 bases not matched to a gene. This CDR3 is 17 amino acids long. CDR3 amino acids: CASSWRQGGTMNTEAFF. In DNA form, the CDR3 reads TGCGCCAGCAGCTGGCGACAGGGAGGGACAATGAACACTGAAGCTTTCTTT.

The chain has TRBV7-9 and TRBJ1-2, with 7 bases lining up with TRBD1. V was clipped by 8 bases and J by 6 bases; unmatched bases: 15. Germline V gene lookup returns CDR1 SEHNR and CDR2 FQNEAQ (reference sequence). The CDR3 has 15 amino acids. The CDR3 is CASARLGGGGDGYTF. CDR3 sequence (DNA): TGTGCCAGCGCCAGGCTTGGAGGGGGCGGCGATGGCTACACCTTC.

The chain carries TRBV5-4 and TRBJ1-1, with 11 nucleotides matching TRBD1. The CDR3 is 15 residues long. Germline V gives CDR1 SGHNT, CDR2 YYREEE (reference sequence). The ends lost 3 bases at V and 2 bases at J; junction bases unmatched: 3. CDR3 sequence: CASSWDRGGNTEAFF. CDR3 DNA sequence: TGTGCCAGCAGCTGGGACAGGGGGGGTAACACTGAAGCTTTCTTT. Full variable domain (remainder filled in from reference TRBV5-4 and TRBJ1-1): ETGVTQSPTHLIKTRGQQVTLRCSSQSGHNTVSWYQQALGQGPQFIFQYYREEENGRGNFPPRFSGLQFPNYSSELNVNALELDDSALYLCASSWDRGGNTEAFFGQGTRLTVV.

This clone was seen only a few times. The genes are TRBV4-3 and TRBJ1-1; D may be TRBD1 (5 bases). Per the germline V gene, CDR1 is LGHNA and CDR2 is YSLEER. V was pared by 1 base and J by 2 bases, with 11 bases between. This CDR3 has 15 residues. The CDR3 here is CASSQGWGKNTEAFF. Written as DNA, the CDR3 is TGCGCCAGCAGCCAAGGATGGGGGAAAAACACTGAAGCTTTCTTT.

J is TRBJ1-2 and V is TRBV7-3; the match to TRBD1 covers 8 bases. Trimming cost V 5 bases and J 3 bases; bases outside gene matches: 5. The CDR3 sequence is 14 residues long. Germline lookup yields CDR1 SGHTA and CDR2 FQGTGA. In DNA, the CDR3 is TGTGCCAGCAGCCCAGGGGGCTCCGACTATGGCTACACCTTC. Translation: CASSPGGSDYGYTF.

The chain is built from TRBV10-1 and TRBJ1-2; D unclear. V lost 10 bases to trimming and J lost 0 bases, with 12 bases between them. CDR3 size: 13 residues. Germline lookup yields CDR1 WNHNN and CDR2 SYGVQD (reference sequence). The CDR3 nucleotides read TGCGCCACCCCCCCAGAGACTAACTATGGCTACACCTTC. Its protein product is CATPPETNYGYTF.

This clone was detected ten times or more. CDR3 residues: CASSSPGQGTYEQYF. For the CDR3, the DNA is TGCGCCAGCAGCTCCCCGGGACAGGGGACCTACGAGCAGTACTTC. The chain has TRBV5-1 and TRBJ2-7; 10 bases match TRBD1. This CDR3 is built from 15 residues. Per germline, CDR1 SGHRS and CDR2 YFSETQ. Losses at the gene ends were 3 bases for V and 2 bases for J; bases not matched to a gene: 5.

The V call is TRBV5-4, the J call TRBJ2-1; D might be TRBD1 (9 bases). In germline, CDR1 is SGHNT, CDR2 YYREEE (reference sequence). The CDR3 is made up of 16 amino acids. V lost 4 bases, J lost 9 bases, and 23 bases lay in between. The CDR3 protein is CASSPQATGGTSEQFF. The CDR3 nucleotides are TGTGCCAGCAGCCCCCAGGCGACAGGGGGGACTAGTGAGCAGTTCTTC.

This chain links TRBV9 with TRBJ2-3, with D perhaps given as TRBD1 or TRBD2 (5 bases each). The germline gives CDR1 SGDLS, CDR2 YYNGEE. Trimming pared 0 bases from V and 0 bases from J, leaving 11 bases between. CDR3 length: 16 residues. CDR3 nucleotide sequence: TGTGCCAGCAGCGTAGAATTGGGGACGAGCACAGATACGCAGTATTTT. It specifies CASSVELGTSTDTQYF.

This chain connects TRBV6-1 to TRBJ1-1; D call uncertain. This CDR3 spans 15 amino acids. Germline-derived CDR1 and CDR2 are MNHNS and SASEGT. V lost 0 bases and J lost 1, with 9 bases in between. The CDR3 spells CASSEAPLANTEAFF. The CDR3 DNA follows: TGTGCCAGCAGTGAAGCCCCTTTAGCGAACACTGAAGCTTTCTTT.

This chain joins TRBV5-1 and TRBJ2-3; 9 bases are shared with TRBD1. This CDR3 is 14 amino acids long. The V and J ends lost 3 bases and 5 bases, in that order; junction bases with no gene match: 4. Germline CDR1 SGHRS, CDR2 YFSETQ. The CDR3 DNA follows: TGCGCCAGCAGCTCCGGGACAGGGAGAGATACGCAGTATTTT. This gives the protein CASSSGTGRDTQYF.

The chain is built from TRBV7-6 and TRBJ2-1, with TRBD2 identical over 12 bases. The CDR3 has 14 residues. Trimming took 3 bases from V and 9 from J; bases not matched to a gene: 3. Germline loops: CDR1 SGHVS, CDR2 FNYEAQ. The CDR3 DNA follows: TGTGCCAGCAGCTTTCTAGCGGGGGGGCCTGAGCAGTTCTTC. Translation gives CASSFLAGGPEQFF.

The chain carries TRBV5-4 and TRBJ1-1; D is unresolved. CDR3 size: 14 residues. Germline CDR1 and CDR2: SGHNT and YYREEE (reference sequence). The V end was cut by 0 bases, the J end by 5 bases, with 11 bases between. The CDR3, as DNA: TGTGCCAGCAGCTTGGTCCAGCGAGGAACTGAAGCTTTCTTT. Protein product: CASSLVQRGTEAFF.

This clone was found once. The rearrangement uses TRBV27 and TRBJ2-6, with D unclear. The V end was cut by 3 bases, the J end by 0 bases, with 6 bases between. The CDR3 length is 15 residues. The germline V gene has CDR1 MNHEY and CDR2 SMNVEV (reference sequence). The CDR3 coding sequence is TGTGCCAGCAGTTTTGACGGCTCTGGGGCCAACGTCCTGACTTTC. This encodes CASSFDGSGANVLTF.

The chain links TRBV19 to TRBJ2-7; D may be TRBD1 (6 bases). V lost 3 bases and J 2 bases, leaving 11 bases between the germline ends. The length of the CDR3 is 14 residues. Germline V lookup: CDR1 LNHDA, CDR2 SQIVND (reference sequence). Written as DNA, the CDR3 is TGTGCCAGTAGTATGGGGGCAGGGGCCTACGAGCAGTACTTC. This sequence encodes CASSMGAGAYEQYF. Variable domain in full (rest from reference TRBV19 and TRBJ2-7): DGGITQSPKYLFRKEGQNVTLSCEQNLNHDAMYWYRQDPGQGLRLIYYSQIVNDFQKGDIAEGYSVSREKKESFPLTVTSAQKNPTAFYLCASSMGAGAYEQYFGPGTRLTVT.

The V call is TRBV7-3, the J call TRBJ2-1, with D tentatively TRBD1 (6 bases). Trimming left V 5 bases short and J 5 bases short, with 10 bases between. The CDR3 loop spans 13 amino acids. In germline, CDR1 is SGHTA, CDR2 FQGTGA. Here the CDR3 reads CASSKDRNNEQFF. The CDR3 DNA reads as TGTGCCAGCAGCAAGGACAGAAACAATGAGCAGTTCTTC.

Ten or more counts support this clone. V and J are TRBV7-2 and TRBJ2-7, with D possibly matching TRBD2 (5 bases). The germline V gene has CDR1 SGHTA and CDR2 FQGNSA. The CDR3 is 14 residues long. V was trimmed by 1 base and J by 6 bases, leaving 13 bases between them. In nucleotides, the CDR3 is TGTGCCAGCAGCTTAGTGGGCAGGAGCGGCGAGCAGTACTTC. It specifies CASSLVGRSGEQYF.

V usage is TRBV4-2 and J usage is TRBJ2-5, with TRBD2 matching 9 bases. V dropped 4 bases and J dropped 2; count of bases not matched to a gene: 8. The germline CDR1 and CDR2 sequences are LGHNA and YNFKEQ. This CDR3 comprises 16 residues. In DNA, the CDR3 is TGTGCCAGCAGCCTAGCGGGAGCGGGGACTCAAGAGACCCAGTACTTC. This gives the protein CASSLAGAGTQETQYF.

This sequence joins TRBV4-3 and TRBJ2-1; TRBD1 or TRBD2 may be the D gene (5 bases each). The CDR3 totals 13 residues. Trimming stripped 4 bases from V and 13 bases from J, with 17 bases between. Looked up from germline, CDR1 is LGHNA and CDR2 is YSLEER. CDR3: CASSPSEGEIQFF. CDR3 DNA: TGCGCCAGCAGCCCCTCTGAAGGGGAGATCCAGTTCTTC.

This chain connects TRBV5-1 to TRBJ2-7; D is undetermined. V lost 0 bases and J 3 bases, leaving 10 bases between the germline ends. CDR3 length: 14 residues. Germline CDR1 SGHRS, CDR2 YFSETQ. The CDR3 DNA follows: TGCGCCAGCAGCTTGGTTGGTTCCATCTACGAGCAGTACTTC. Protein: CASSLVGSIYEQYF.

The chain employs TRBV6-5 and TRBJ1-1; 7 nucleotides align to TRBD1. Germline V gene lookup returns CDR1 MNHEY and CDR2 SVGAGI. This CDR3 is 15 amino acids long. Trimming took 2 bases from V and 4 from J; bases not matched to a gene: 7. The CDR3 DNA reads TGTGCCAGCAGTTACACACAGGGGTGGGGCACTGAAGCTTTCTTT. Translating gives CASSYTQGWGTEAFF.

The rearrangement links TRBV21-1 to TRBJ2-7; the D segment call TRBD2 is taken from the table without a DNA check. TRBV21-1 counts as a pseudogene. CDR3 length equals 15 residues. CDR3 residues: CASSKPEDPHIQQYF. The DNA of the CDR3 is TGTGCCAGCAGCAAGCCGGAGGACCCCCATATACAGCAGTACTTC.

The gene calls are TRBV11-2 and TRBJ2-5, with D uncertain. This CDR3 is built from 15 residues. Per the germline V gene, CDR1 is SGHAT and CDR2 is FQNNGV. Deletions cut 0 bases from V and 3 bases from J, with 11 bases between. CDR3 sequence: CASSLDLRTEETQYF. The DNA for the CDR3 is TGTGCCAGCAGCTTAGATCTACGAACGGAAGAGACCCAGTACTTC.

Many counts were recorded for this clone. This chain uses TRBV9 with TRBJ2-1; 7 bases align to TRBD1. J gave up 9 bases and V 1 base, and 4 bases lay outside the gene matches. This CDR3 has 13 amino acids. Germline V gene lookup returns CDR1 SGDLS and CDR2 YYNGEE. CDR3 nucleotides: TGTGCCAGCAGCGTACAGGACAGGATTGAGCAGTTCTTC. Translation: CASSVQDRIEQFF.